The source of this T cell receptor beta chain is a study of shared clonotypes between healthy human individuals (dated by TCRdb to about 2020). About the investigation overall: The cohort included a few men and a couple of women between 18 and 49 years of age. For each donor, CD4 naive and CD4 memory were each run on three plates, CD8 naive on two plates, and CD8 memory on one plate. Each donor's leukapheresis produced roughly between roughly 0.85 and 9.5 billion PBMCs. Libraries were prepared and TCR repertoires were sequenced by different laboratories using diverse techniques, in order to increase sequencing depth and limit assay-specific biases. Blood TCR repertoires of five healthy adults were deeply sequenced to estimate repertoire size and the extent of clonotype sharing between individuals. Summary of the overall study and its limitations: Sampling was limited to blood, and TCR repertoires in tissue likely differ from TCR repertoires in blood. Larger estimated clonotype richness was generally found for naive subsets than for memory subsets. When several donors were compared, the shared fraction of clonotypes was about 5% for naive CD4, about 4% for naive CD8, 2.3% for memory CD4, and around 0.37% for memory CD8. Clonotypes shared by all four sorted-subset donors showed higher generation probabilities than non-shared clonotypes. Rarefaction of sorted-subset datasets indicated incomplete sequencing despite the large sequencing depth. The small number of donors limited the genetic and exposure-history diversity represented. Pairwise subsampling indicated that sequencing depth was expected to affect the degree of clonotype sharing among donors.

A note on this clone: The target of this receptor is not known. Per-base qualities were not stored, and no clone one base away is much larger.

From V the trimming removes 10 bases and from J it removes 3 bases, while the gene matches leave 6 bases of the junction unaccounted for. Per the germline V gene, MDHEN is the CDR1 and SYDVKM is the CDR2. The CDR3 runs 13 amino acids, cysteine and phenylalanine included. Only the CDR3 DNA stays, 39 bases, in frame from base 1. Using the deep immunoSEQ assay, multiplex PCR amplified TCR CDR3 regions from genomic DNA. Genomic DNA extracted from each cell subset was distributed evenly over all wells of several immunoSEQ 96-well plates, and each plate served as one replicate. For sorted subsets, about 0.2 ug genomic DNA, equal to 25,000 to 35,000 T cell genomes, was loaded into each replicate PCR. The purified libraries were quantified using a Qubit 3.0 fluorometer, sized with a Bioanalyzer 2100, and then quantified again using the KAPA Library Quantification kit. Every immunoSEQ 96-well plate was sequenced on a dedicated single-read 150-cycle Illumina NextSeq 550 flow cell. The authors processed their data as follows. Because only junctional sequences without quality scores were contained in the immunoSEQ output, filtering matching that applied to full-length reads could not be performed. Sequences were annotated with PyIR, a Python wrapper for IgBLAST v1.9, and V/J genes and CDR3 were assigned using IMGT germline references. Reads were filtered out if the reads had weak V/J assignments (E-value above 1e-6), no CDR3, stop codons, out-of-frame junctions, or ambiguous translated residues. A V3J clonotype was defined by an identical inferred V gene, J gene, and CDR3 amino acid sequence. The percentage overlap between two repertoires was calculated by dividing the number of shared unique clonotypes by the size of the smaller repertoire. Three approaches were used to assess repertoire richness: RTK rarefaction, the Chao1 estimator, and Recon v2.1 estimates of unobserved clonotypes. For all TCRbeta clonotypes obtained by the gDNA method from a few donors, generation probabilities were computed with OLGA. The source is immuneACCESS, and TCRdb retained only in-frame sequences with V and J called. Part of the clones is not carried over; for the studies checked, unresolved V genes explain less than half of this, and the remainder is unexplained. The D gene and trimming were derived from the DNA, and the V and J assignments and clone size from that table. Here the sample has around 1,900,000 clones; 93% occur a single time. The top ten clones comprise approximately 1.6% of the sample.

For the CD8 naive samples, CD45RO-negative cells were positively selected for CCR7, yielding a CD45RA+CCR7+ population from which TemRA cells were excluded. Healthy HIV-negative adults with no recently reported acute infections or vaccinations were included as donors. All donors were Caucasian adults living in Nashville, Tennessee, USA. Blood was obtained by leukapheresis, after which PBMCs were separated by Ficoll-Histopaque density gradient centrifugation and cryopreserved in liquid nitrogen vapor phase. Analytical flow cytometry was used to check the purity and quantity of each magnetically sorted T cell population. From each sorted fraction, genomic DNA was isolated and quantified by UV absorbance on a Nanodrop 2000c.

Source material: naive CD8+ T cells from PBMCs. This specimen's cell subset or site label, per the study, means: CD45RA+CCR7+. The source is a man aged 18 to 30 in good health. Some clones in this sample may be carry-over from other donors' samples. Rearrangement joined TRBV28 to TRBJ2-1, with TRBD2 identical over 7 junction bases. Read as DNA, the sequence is TGTGCCATTACCAGCGGGAACTACAATGAGCAGTTCTTC. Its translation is CAITSGNYNEQFF.